What follows describes a single T cell receptor beta chain. Its target is not known. PCR involved 60 Vbeta and 13 Jbeta primers. Repertoires were generated with immunoSEQ multiplex PCR, while TCRdb's copy carries only in-frame clones and drops some. The data hold 150,000 to 200,000 clones, with around 85% observed a single time. This entry is derived from a study of cytomegalovirus exposure and HLA in healthy donors. For the study at large: A prior analysis found around 110 million unique TCR beta sequences from 150 million to 200 million T cells. Study-level results: More clonal expansion characterized HLA-associated TCR beta chains than equally common others in a later analysis. In a later analysis, HLA-C alleles had the fewest associated TCRs, DRB1 alleles the most.

Trimming cost V 5 bases and J 2 bases; bases outside gene matches: 7. The germline gives CDR1 SGHTA, CDR2 FQGNSA. The CDR3 length is 15 residues. What was sequenced was PBMCs. This TCR came from a male donor in good health and CMV-seronegative. V is TRBV7-2 and J is TRBJ2-5; 8 positions match TRBD1. In DNA, the CDR3 is TGTGCCAGCAGCACATACCGGGACAGGCAAGAGACCCAGTACTTC. It is translated as CASSTYRDRQETQYF.